One and the same sample provided the 14 T cell receptor beta chains below, sequenced in a study of blood T cell repertoires in COVID-19. Only in-frame clones appear in the TCRdb table, and some are missing; sequencing was by immunoSEQ multiplex PCR. The sample holds some 240,000 clones, roughly four fifths seen once. Sequenced: PBMCs or T cells enriched from blood (not recorded which). Receptor source: a man between 25 and 39 years old with acute COVID-19.

V usage is TRBV7-9 and J usage is TRBJ1-2, with a weak D call TRBD1 (5 bases). The CDR3 spans 15 residues. Germline V gene lookup returns CDR1 SEHNR and CDR2 FQNEAQ (reference sequence). Trimming cost V 2 bases and J 7 bases, with 17 bases left between them. The CDR3 DNA follows: TGTGCCAGCAGCTTACCTGGGACTCTTAGGGGTGGCTACACCTTC. Protein sequence: CASSLPGTLRGGYTF.

In the case of this clone: The same CDR3 arises from other DNA sequences in this sample as well. The chain recombines TRBV27 with TRBJ1-5; 7 nucleotides line up with TRBD1. J gave up 0 bases and V 4 bases, and 3 bases lay outside the gene matches. Germline assignment: CDR1 MNHEY and CDR2 SMNVEV (reference sequence). This CDR3 has 15 amino acids. CDR3 bases: TGTGCCAGCAGTTCCGGGACAGATAGCAATCAGCCCCAGCATTTT. It translates to CASSSGTDSNQPQHF.

J is TRBJ2-7 and V is TRBV7-8, with a weak D call TRBD2 (6 bases). The length of the CDR3 is 15 residues. Germline V gives CDR1 SGHVS, CDR2 FQNEAQ. Trimming left V 2 bases short and J 1 base short, with 12 bases between. CDR3 sequence: CASSLNGEESYEQYV. The CDR3 DNA sequence: TGTGCCAGCAGCTTAAATGGGGAGGAATCCTACGAGCAGTACGTC.

The V and J genes are TRBV6-5 and TRBJ1-1; unclear D gene. Looked up from germline, CDR1 is MNHEY and CDR2 is SVGAGI. This CDR3 is 14 amino acids long. V dropped 4 bases and J dropped 0 bases, with 9 bases sitting between them. The DNA of the CDR3 is TGTGCCAGCAGTTCAGGCCCTTTGAACACTGAAGCTTTCTTT. As protein: CASSSGPLNTEAFF.

This clone showed up just once. The chain is built from TRBV4-1 and TRBJ1-2; 7 positions match TRBD1. This CDR3 region has 14 residues. CDR1 is MGHRA, CDR2 YSYEKL, per germline. V gave up 2 bases and J gave up 7 bases; unmatched junction bases: 7. CDR3 nucleotides: TGCGCCAGCAGCCAAACAGGGGCGAGAAGTGGCTACACCTTC. Translation: CASSQTGARSGYTF.

The rearrangement joins TRBV12-5 to TRBJ2-7, with D possibly being TRBD1 (5 bases). The CDR3 spans 13 residues. Germline lookup yields CDR1 LGHNT and CDR2 FRNRAP. V lost 2 bases and J lost 3, with 8 bases in between. CDR3 sequence: CASGLTGDYEQYV. The CDR3 nucleotides are TGTGCTAGTGGTTTGACAGGAGACTACGAGCAGTACGTC.

The CDR3 spells CASSFAAGETEKLFF. The CDR3 DNA is TGCGCCAGCAGCTTCGCAGCGGGGGAAACTGAAAAACTGTTTTTT. V is TRBV5-1 and J is TRBJ1-4, with D possibly matching TRBD1 (5 bases). The CDR3 has 15 amino acids. V was shortened by 2 bases and J by 7 bases, with 15 bases between the two germline ends. Germline values: CDR1 SGHRS, CDR2 YFSETQ.

The sample holds one count of this clone. This sequence joins TRBV28 and TRBJ1-2, with D tentatively TRBD1 (5 bases). This CDR3 spans 14 amino acids. Germline V gene sequence: CDR1 MDHEN, CDR2 SYDVKM. V shed 6 bases and J shed 10 bases, with 21 bases lying between them. CDR3 loop: CASSTSGTQEDYTF. DNA of the CDR3: TGTGCCAGCAGCACATCCGGGACTCAAGAGGACTACACCTTC.

The chain couples TRBV5-4 to TRBJ1-6, with 7 bases aligning to TRBD1. With V trimmed by 4 bases and J by 6 bases, 7 bases remained unmatched. This CDR3 spans 15 amino acids. Germline V gene sequence: CDR1 SGHNT, CDR2 YYREEE (reference sequence). CDR3 amino acids: CASSPLQGLNSPLHF. The CDR3 DNA reads TGTGCCAGCAGCCCATTACAGGGGCTTAATTCACCCCTCCACTTT. Full variable domain (missing parts from reference TRBV5-4 and TRBJ1-6): ETGVTQSPTHLIKTRGQQVTLRCSSQSGHNTVSWYQQALGQGPQFIFQYYREEENGRGNFPPRFSGLQFPNYSSELNVNALELDDSALYLCASSPLQGLNSPLHFGNGTRLTVT.

This clone was detected only once. The rearrangement links TRBV7-8 to TRBJ2-1, with TRBD2 as a possible D gene (6 bases). Trimming took off 5 bases at V and 5 bases at J, with 19 bases between the two ends. Per germline, CDR1 SGHVS and CDR2 FQNEAQ. This CDR3 has 16 residues. The CDR3 bases are TGTGCCAGCAGCCCGATCTGGGACTTTGTCCACAATGAGCAGTTCTTC. Translating gives CASSPIWDFVHNEQFF.

J is TRBJ2-5 and V is TRBV27; perhaps TRBD1 as D (6 bases). V gave up 5 bases and J gave up 5 bases, with 18 bases separating them. This CDR3 is 15 amino acids long. The germline V gene encodes CDR1 MNHEY and CDR2 SMNVEV (reference sequence). As DNA, the CDR3 is TGTGCCAGCAGTAAATCACAGGGTACTCGGGAGACCCAGTACTTC. This gives the protein CASSKSQGTRETQYF.

This rearrangement joins TRBV24-1 to TRBJ2-6; D is unclear. The ends were cut back, 7 bases at V and 0 bases at J, with 15 bases in the middle. The germline V gene has CDR1 KGHDR and CDR2 SFDVKD. The CDR3 is made up of 17 amino acids. This chain's CDR3 is CATSPGRRASGANVLTF. Written as DNA, the CDR3 is TGTGCCACCAGCCCTGGCCGGAGAGCCTCTGGGGCCAACGTCCTGACTTTC.

This sequence joins TRBV5-6 and TRBJ2-3; D is uncertain. This CDR3 is built from 13 residues. V lost 6 bases and J lost 2, with 10 bases in between. Per the germline V gene, CDR1 is SGHDT and CDR2 is YYEEEE. CDR3 loop: CASTFSYTDTQYF. For the CDR3, the DNA is TGTGCCAGCACCTTCTCCTACACAGATACGCAGTATTTT.

To note about this clone: One end of the junction fails to match germline, which may point to a read error. The rearrangement uses TRBV5-1 and TRBJ2-3, with TRBD2 matching over 9 bases. There are 14 residues in the CDR3. CDR1 is SGHRS, CDR2 YFSETQ, per germline. The CDR3 DNA is TGTGCCAGCGGCAGCGGGAGGAACACAGATACGCAGTATTTT. Translating it yields CASGSGRNTDTQYF.